The TCR beta chain described here comes from a study of vaccination and CD4 T cells after COVID-19. In the study overall: Cultures designated as controls were supplied with a CEFX pool, an HIV-1 Nef pool, or no peptide. Study-level results: When vaccine-specific clones from convalescent patients were examined, 304 of 307 were spike mono-reactive.

On this clonotype: Its antigen is not known.

Cultured CD4+ T cells had their DNA profiled by the Oncomine TCR Beta short-read assay. One entry per CDR3 protein, called by TCRdb with MiXCR from the PCR reads. The sample comprises 14,000 or so distinct CDR3 sequences, about 29% of which are singletons, and roughly a fifth rests with the top ten. V lost 3 bases, J lost 6 bases, and 14 bases lay in between. The CDR3 is 14 residues long. Treatment specified: approximately 9-day PBMC culture with coronavirus spike peptide pools or control peptides (ViraFEST assay). Each well held over 1.5 million PBMCs in IL-2 (about 10 IU/ml) medium with approximately 9.4 ug/ml peptide pools.

The rearrangement joins TRBV12-3 or TRBV12-4 to TRBJ2-5, with D possibly TRBD1 on 6 matching bases. The sequence was collected from a human donor with COVID-19. The sample was cultured CD4+ T cells from blood. CDR3 DNA sequence: TGTGCCAGCAGTTTCGGCAGGGGCCTGAAGACCCAGTACTTC. Protein product: CASSFGRGLKTQYF.